The sequence of this TCR beta chain was determined in a study of radiotherapy plus CTLA-4 blockade in lung cancer. In the study overall: Of all patients, around 19% responded objectively and approximately 29% showed disease control. Study-wide points: Following radiotherapy plus ipilimumab, tumor-derived TCR clones expanded in the blood.

On this clone: The antigen is not known.

The V segment lost 4 bases and the J segment 0 bases; nucleotides outside the gene matches: 18. The CDR3 length is 20 residues. Germline CDR1 is SGHRS and CDR2 is YFSETQ. Measured with immunoSEQ multiplex PCR; TCRdb has only the in-frame clones, and not every one. The sample yields around 91,000 clones, 88% seen once. The sequencing used peripheral blood, collected from a patient treated with radiotherapy plus ipilimumab. V and J are TRBV5-1 and TRBJ2-3; TRBD2 matches 9 bases. This receptor was identified in a human donor with non-small cell lung cancer that progressed on radiotherapy plus ipilimumab. CDR3 in amino acids: CASSGLGPSGIRRSTDTQYF. The CDR3 DNA is TGCGCCAGCAGCGGCTTAGGTCCTAGCGGGATAAGACGGAGCACAGATACGCAGTATTTT.